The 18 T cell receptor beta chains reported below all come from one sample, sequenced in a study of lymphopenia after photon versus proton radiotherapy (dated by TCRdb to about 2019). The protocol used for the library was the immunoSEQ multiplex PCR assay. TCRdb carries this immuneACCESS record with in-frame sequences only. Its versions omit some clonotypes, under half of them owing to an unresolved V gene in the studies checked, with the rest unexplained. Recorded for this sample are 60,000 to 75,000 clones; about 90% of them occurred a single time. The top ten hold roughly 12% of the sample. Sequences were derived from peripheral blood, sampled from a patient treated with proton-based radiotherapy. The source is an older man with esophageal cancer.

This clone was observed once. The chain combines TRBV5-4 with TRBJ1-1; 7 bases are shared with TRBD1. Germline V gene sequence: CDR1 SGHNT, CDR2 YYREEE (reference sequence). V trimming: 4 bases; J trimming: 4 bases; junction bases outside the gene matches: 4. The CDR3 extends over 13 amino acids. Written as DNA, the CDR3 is TGTGCCAGCAGCGTAGACAGGGCCACTGAAGCTTTCTTT. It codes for CASSVDRATEAFF.

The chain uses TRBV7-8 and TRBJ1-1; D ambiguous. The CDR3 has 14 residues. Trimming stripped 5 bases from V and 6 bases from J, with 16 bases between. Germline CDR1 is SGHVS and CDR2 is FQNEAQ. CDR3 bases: TGTGCCAGCAGCCGGAACCGGGATCCACCTGAAGCTTTCTTT. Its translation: CASSRNRDPPEAFF.

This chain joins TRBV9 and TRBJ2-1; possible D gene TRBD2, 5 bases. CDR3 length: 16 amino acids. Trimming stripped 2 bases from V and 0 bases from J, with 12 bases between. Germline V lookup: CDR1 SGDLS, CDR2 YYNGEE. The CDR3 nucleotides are TGTGCCAGCAGCGTTTTTGCGGGCAGCTCCTACAATGAGCAGTTCTTC. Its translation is CASSVFAGSSYNEQFF.

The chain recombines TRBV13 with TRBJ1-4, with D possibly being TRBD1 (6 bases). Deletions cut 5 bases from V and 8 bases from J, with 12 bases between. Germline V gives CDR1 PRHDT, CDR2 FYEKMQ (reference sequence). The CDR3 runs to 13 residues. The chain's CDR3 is CASSIGTPEKLFF. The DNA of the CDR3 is TGTGCCAGCAGCATCGGGACACCGGAAAAACTGTTTTTT.

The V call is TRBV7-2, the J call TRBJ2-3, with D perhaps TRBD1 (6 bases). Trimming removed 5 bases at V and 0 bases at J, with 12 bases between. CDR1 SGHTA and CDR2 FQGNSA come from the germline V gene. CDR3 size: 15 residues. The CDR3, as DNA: TGTGCCAGCAGCGGGGGCCCCGCTAGCACAGATACGCAGTATTTT. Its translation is CASSGGPASTDTQYF.

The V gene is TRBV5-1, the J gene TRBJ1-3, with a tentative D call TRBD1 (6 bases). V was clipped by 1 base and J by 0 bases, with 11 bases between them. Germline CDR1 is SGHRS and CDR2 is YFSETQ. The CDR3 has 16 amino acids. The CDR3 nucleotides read TGCGCCAGCAGCTTGAGTGGCAGGGGCTCTGGAAACACCATATATTTT. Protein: CASSLSGRGSGNTIYF.

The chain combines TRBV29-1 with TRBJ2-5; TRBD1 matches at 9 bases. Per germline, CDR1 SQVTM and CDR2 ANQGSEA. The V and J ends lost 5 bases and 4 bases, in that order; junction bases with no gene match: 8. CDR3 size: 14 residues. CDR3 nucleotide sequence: TGCAGCGTTTCTGGGACAGGGCAGGGAGAGACCCAGTACTTC. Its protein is CSVSGTGQGETQYF.

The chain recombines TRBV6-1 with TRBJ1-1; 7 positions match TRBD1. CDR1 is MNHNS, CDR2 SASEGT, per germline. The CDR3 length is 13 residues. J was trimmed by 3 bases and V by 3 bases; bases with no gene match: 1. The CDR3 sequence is CASSDTGDTEAFF. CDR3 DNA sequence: TGTGCCAGCAGTGACACAGGGGACACTGAAGCTTTCTTT.

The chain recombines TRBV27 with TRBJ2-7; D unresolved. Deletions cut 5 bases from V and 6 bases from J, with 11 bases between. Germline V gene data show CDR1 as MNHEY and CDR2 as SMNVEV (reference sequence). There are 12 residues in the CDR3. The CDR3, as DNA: TGTGCCAGCAGTACGATGGTGGGCGAGCAGTACTTC. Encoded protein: CASSTMVGEQYF.

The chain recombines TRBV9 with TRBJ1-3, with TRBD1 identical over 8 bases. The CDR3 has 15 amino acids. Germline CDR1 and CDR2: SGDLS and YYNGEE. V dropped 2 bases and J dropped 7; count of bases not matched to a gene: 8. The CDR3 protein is CASSVGTGANNTIYF. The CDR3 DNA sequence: TGTGCCAGCAGCGTTGGGACAGGTGCGAACAACACCATATATTTT.

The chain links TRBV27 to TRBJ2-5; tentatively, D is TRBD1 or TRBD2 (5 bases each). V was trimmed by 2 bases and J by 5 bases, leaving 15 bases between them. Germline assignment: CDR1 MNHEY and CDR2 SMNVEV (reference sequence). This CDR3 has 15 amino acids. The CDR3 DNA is TGTGCCAGCAGTTTAATGGGACGGGAATGGGAGACCCAGTACTTC. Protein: CASSLMGREWETQYF.

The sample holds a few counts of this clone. This CDR3 reads CATQTAGDGSYEQYF. CDR3 DNA sequence: TGTGCCACCCAAACTGCGGGGGACGGTTCCTACGAGCAGTACTTC. This rearrangement joins TRBV5-4 to TRBJ2-5, with 7 bases fitting TRBD2. The DNA matches TRBJ2-7 better at its end, which makes the J call doubtful. CDR1 is SGHNT, CDR2 YYREEE, per germline (reference sequence). The CDR3 has 15 amino acids.

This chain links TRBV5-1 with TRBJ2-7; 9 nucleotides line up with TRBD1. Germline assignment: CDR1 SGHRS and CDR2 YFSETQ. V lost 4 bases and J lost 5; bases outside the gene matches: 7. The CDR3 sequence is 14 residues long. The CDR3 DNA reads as TGCGCCAGCAGCAGGGGACAGGGCCAAGACGAGCAGTACTTC. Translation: CASSRGQGQDEQYF.

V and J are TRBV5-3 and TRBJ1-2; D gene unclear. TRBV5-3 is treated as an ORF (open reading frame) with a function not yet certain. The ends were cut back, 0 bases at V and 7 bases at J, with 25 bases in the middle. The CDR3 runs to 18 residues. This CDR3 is CARSLAINENRLRCGYTF. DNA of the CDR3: TGTGCCAGAAGCTTGGCCATTAACGAAAACAGACTCCGCTGTGGCTACACCTTC.

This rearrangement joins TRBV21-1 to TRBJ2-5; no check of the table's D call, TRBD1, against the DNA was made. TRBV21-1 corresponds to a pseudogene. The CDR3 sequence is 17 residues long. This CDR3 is CASSKGQALNQEETQYF. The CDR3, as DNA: TGTGCCAGCAGCAAGGGACAGGCGCTAAACCAAGAAGAGACCCAGTACTTC.

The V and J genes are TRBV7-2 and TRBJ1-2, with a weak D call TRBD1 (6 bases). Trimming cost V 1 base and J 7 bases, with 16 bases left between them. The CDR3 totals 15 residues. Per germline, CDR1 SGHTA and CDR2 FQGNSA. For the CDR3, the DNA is TGTGCCAGCAGCTTAGGGGGCAGGGGAAGGGGTGGCTACACCTTC. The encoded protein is CASSLGGRGRGGYTF.

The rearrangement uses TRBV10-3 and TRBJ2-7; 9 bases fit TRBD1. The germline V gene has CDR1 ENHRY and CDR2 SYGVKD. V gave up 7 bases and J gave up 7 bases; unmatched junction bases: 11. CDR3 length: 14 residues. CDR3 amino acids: CAITGGTGNGEQYF. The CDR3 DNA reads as TGTGCCATCACCGGAGGGACAGGGAACGGAGAGCAGTACTTC.

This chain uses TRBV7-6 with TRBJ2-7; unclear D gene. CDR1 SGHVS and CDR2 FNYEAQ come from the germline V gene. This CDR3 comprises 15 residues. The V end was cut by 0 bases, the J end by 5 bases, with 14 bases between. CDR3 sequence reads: CASSLAGISENEQYF. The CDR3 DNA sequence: TGTGCCAGCAGCTTAGCTGGGATCTCAGAAAACGAGCAGTACTTC.